Following are 16 T cell receptor beta chains from one sample sequenced in a study of control samples from healthy donors and cancer patients (dated by TCRdb to 2020 to 2022). Libraries came from the immunoSEQ multiplex PCR assay. TCRdb took this table from immuneACCESS and kept in-frame rearrangements with V and J called. Such tables lack part of the clones; where checked against another copy, unresolved V genes explain under half of the gap, and the rest is unexplained. The sample table records 150,000 to 200,000 clones; about 90% of these occur just once. The ten biggest clones cover about 2.1% of the sample. The sample was blood. Receptor source: a woman between 40 and 55 years old in good health.

The rearrangement links TRBV3-1 (or the pseudogene TRBV3-2) to TRBJ2-5, with unresolved D. The CDR3 consists of 14 residues. The germline V gene has CDR1 LGHDT and CDR2 YNNKEL (reference sequence). Trimming took 1 base from V and 4 from J, leaving 10 bases between them. CDR3 in DNA: TGTGCCAGCAGCCAAGTTCTGGGCGCAGAGACCCAGTACTTC. Its translation is CASSQVLGAETQYF.

The sample holds one count of this clone. The chain carries TRBV7-2 and TRBJ2-7; D not resolved. Germline assignment: CDR1 SGHTA and CDR2 FQGNSA. The CDR3 is 15 residues long. Trimming left V 5 bases short and J 3 bases short, with 17 bases between. The CDR3 DNA reads TGTGCCAGCAGCCCCTCTCGGCAAGTCGGCTACGAGCAGTACTTC. Translated: CASSPSRQVGYEQYF.

The chain carries TRBV5-1 and TRBJ1-1, with 7 positions matching TRBD1. Trimming cost V 0 bases and J 5 bases; bases outside gene matches: 7. Germline loops: CDR1 SGHRS, CDR2 YFSETQ. The CDR3 covers 15 residues. DNA of the CDR3: TGCGCCAGCAGCTTGGAGGCCCAGGGGGGGACTGAAGCTTTCTTT. Translation: CASSLEAQGGTEAFF. The variable domain in full, completed from reference TRBV5-1 and TRBJ1-1, reads KAGVTQTPRYLIKTRGQQVTLSCSPISGHRSVSWYQQTPGQGLQFLFEYFSETQRNKGNFPGRFSGRQFSNSRSEMNVSTLELGDSALYLCASSLEAQGGTEAFFGQGTRLTVV.

V and J are TRBV4-1 and TRBJ1-5, with D uncertain. This CDR3 spans 13 amino acids. Trimming shortened V by 0 bases and J by 4 bases, and 4 bases separated the two germline ends. The V gene's germline CDR1 is MGHRA and CDR2 YSYEKL. For the CDR3, the DNA is TGCGCCAGCAGCCAAGATTGGAATCAGCCCCAGCATTTT. Translating gives CASSQDWNQPQHF.

V and J are TRBV11-2 and TRBJ2-3; 11 bases fit TRBD2. CDR1 is SGHAT and CDR2 is FQNNGV in the germline V gene. The CDR3 contains 18 residues. V dropped 2 bases and J dropped 8; count of bases not matched to a gene: 15. Here the CDR3 reads CASSLSQILAGGLGTQYF. DNA for the CDR3: TGTGCCAGCAGCTTATCCCAAATCCTAGCGGGGGGTTTGGGTACGCAGTATTTT.

This clone has just one count. The chain carries TRBV6-1 and TRBJ1-5; D unresolved. With 1 base removed from V and 6 bases from J, the gap between germline ends came to 7 bases. The germline V gene has CDR1 MNHNS and CDR2 SASEGT. The CDR3 totals 13 residues. CDR3 region: CASSEGDPQPQHF. For the CDR3, the DNA is TGTGCCAGCAGTGAAGGGGATCCTCAGCCCCAGCATTTT.

The chain uses TRBV5-5 and TRBJ2-7; possibly TRBD1 for D (5 bases). CDR3 length: 13 amino acids. Trimming took 0 bases from V and 7 from J, leaving 11 bases between them. CDR1 and CDR2 (germline): SGHKS, YYEKEE (reference sequence). CDR3 protein: CASSLALRTEQYF. The CDR3 DNA is TGTGCCAGCAGCTTGGCCCTCCGGACAGAGCAGTACTTC.

This sequence joins TRBV19 and TRBJ2-7; no clear D. Trimming removed 0 bases from V and 3 bases from J, with 6 bases in between. Looked up from germline, CDR1 is LNHDA and CDR2 is SQIVND (reference sequence). The CDR3 is made up of 13 amino acids. CDR3 loop: CASSIDPGYEQYF. CDR3 DNA sequence: TGTGCCAGTAGTATAGATCCCGGCTACGAGCAGTACTTC. The full variable domain, with the rest looked up from reference TRBV19 and TRBJ2-7, is DGGITQSPKYLFRKEGQNVTLSCEQNLNHDAMYWYRQDPGQGLRLIYYSQIVNDFQKGDIAEGYSVSREKKESFPLTVTSAQKNPTAFYLCASSIDPGYEQYFGPGTRLTVT.

The chain couples TRBV24-1 to TRBJ2-3, with 7 bases fitting TRBD2. Per germline, CDR1 KGHDR and CDR2 SFDVKD. Trimming at V came to 4 bases and at J to 4 bases, leaving 13 bases not matched to a gene. The CDR3 runs to 17 residues. CDR3 protein: CATSEGGDRLVADTQYF. CDR3 bases: TGTGCCACCAGTGAGGGGGGGGACCGACTAGTTGCAGATACGCAGTATTTT.

This chain uses TRBV2 with TRBJ1-2, with 7 nucleotides matching TRBD1. V shed 2 bases, J shed 5 bases, and the junction held 8 bases outside the gene matches. Germline V CDR1 and CDR2: SNHLY, FYNNEI. The CDR3 length is 15 residues. The CDR3 region is CASSEFWRTGYGYTF. In DNA form, the CDR3 reads TGTGCCAGCAGTGAATTCTGGAGGACAGGTTATGGCTACACCTTC.

V usage is TRBV10-3 and J usage is TRBJ1-4; no definite D call. The CDR3 is 15 residues long. Between the trimmed V and J ends, which lost 2 bases and 0 bases, there was a span of 7 bases. Germline assignment: CDR1 ENHRY and CDR2 SYGVKD. CDR3 amino acids: CAISEGAATNEKLFF. The CDR3 DNA reads TGTGCCATCAGTGAGGGCGCAGCAACTAATGAAAAACTGTTTTTT.

The rearrangement joins TRBV28 to TRBJ1-1, with 8 nucleotides matching TRBD1. V shed 9 bases, J shed 5 bases, and the junction held 5 bases outside the gene matches. Looked up from germline, CDR1 is MDHEN and CDR2 is SYDVKM. The CDR3 runs 12 residues. CDR3 nucleotides: TGTGCCAGTAAACAGGGGGGGACTGAAGCTTTCTTT. Translating gives CASKQGGTEAFF.

This chain connects TRBV3-1 (or the pseudogene TRBV3-2) to TRBJ1-1; D is perhaps TRBD1 (6 bases). V was shortened by 5 bases and J by 5 bases, with 18 bases between the two germline ends. Germline V gene data show CDR1 as LGHDT and CDR2 as YNNKEL (reference sequence). The CDR3 runs 15 residues. CDR3 region: CASSSLAGVRTEAFF. CDR3 DNA sequence: TGTGCCAGCAGCTCCCTGGCAGGGGTGAGGACTGAAGCTTTCTTT.

The gene calls are TRBV5-1 and TRBJ1-4; D gene uncertain. V was trimmed by 4 bases and J by 3 bases, leaving 10 bases between them. This CDR3 is 14 amino acids long. Looked up from germline, CDR1 is SGHRS and CDR2 is YFSETQ. The CDR3 region is CASSPRASNEKLFF. The DNA for the CDR3 is TGCGCCAGCAGCCCAAGGGCGTCTAATGAAAAACTGTTTTTT.

The gene calls are TRBV11-3 and TRBJ1-5; tentative D call: TRBD1 (6 bases). The CDR3 covers 20 residues. Germline CDR1 is SGHNT and CDR2 is YENEEA. Trimming left V 0 bases short and J 7 bases short, with 28 bases between. CDR3 DNA sequence: TGTGCCAGCAGCTTAGAGAGGGGGACAAGGCCGTTCAACGAGGGGCAGCCCCAGCATTTT. This sequence encodes CASSLERGTRPFNEGQPQHF.

The rearrangement uses TRBV2 and TRBJ2-1, with D uncertain. The germline V gene has CDR1 SNHLY and CDR2 FYNNEI. This CDR3 contains 11 residues. The V end was cut by 6 bases, the J end by 6 bases, with 6 bases between. CDR3 DNA sequence: TGTGCCAGCAGCGATCGCAATGAGCAGTTCTTC. Amino acids: CASSDRNEQFF.